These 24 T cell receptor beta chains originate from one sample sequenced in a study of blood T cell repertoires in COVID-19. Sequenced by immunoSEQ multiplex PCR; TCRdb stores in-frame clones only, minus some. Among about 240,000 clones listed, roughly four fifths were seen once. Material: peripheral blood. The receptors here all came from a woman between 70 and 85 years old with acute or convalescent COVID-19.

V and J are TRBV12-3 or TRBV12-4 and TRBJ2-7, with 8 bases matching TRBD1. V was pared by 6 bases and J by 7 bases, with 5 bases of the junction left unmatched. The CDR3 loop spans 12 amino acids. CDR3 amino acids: CASSGQGGEQYF. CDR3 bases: TGTGCCAGCAGCGGACAGGGCGGAGAGCAGTACTTC.

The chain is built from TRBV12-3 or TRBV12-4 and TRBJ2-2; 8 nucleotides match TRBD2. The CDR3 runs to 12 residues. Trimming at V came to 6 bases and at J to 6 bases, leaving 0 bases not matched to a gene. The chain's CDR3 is CASRRGAGELFF. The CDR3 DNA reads TGTGCCAGCAGGCGGGGGGCCGGGGAGCTGTTTTTT.

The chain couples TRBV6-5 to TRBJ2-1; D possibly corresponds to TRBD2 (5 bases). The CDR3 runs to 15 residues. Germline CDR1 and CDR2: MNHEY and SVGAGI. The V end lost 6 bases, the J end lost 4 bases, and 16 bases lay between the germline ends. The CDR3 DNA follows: TGTGCCAGCAGCCAACTCGTGAGGGCTTACAATGAGCAGTTCTTC. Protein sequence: CASSQLVRAYNEQFF.

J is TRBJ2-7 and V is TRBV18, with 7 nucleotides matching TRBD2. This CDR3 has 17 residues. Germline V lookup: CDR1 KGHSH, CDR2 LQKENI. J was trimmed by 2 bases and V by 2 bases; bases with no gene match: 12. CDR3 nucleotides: TGTGCCAGCTCACCAGTCTTGGGGAGCGGGGTACCCTACGAGCAGTACTTC. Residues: CASSPVLGSGVPYEQYF.

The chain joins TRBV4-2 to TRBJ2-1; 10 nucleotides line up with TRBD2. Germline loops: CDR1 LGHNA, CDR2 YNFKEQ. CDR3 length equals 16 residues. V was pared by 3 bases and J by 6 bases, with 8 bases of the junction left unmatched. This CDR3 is CASSQAERGGFNEQFF. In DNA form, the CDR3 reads TGTGCCAGCAGCCAGGCCGAGCGGGGGGGTTTCAATGAGCAGTTCTTC.

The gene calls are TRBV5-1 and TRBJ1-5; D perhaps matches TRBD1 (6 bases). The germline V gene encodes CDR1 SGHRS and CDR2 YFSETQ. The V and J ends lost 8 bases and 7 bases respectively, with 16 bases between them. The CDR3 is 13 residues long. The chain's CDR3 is CASPHATGQPQHF. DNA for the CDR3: TGCGCCAGTCCGCACGCAACAGGGCAGCCCCAGCATTTT.

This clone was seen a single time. The CDR3 spells CASSPRGGGGDYGYTF. The CDR3, as DNA: TGTGCCAGCAGCCCTCGGGGAGGGGGAGGGGACTATGGCTACACCTTC. V and J are TRBV3-1 (or the pseudogene TRBV3-2) and TRBJ1-2, with D perhaps TRBD1 (6 bases). CDR3 length: 16 amino acids. CDR1 and CDR2 (germline): LGHDT, YNNKEL (reference sequence). Trimming removed 4 bases at V and 3 bases at J, with 18 bases between.

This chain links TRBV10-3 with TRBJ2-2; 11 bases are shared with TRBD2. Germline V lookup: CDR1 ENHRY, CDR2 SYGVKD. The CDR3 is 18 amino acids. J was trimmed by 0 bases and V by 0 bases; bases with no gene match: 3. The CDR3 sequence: CAISESLAGGTNTGELFF. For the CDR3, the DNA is TGTGCCATCAGTGAGTCGCTAGCGGGGGGCACGAACACCGGGGAGCTGTTTTTT.

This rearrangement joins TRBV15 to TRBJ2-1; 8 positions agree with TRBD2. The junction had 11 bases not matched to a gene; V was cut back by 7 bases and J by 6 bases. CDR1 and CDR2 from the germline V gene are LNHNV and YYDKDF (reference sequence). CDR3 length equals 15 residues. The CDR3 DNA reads TGTGCCACCACGGGGGGCGGGGGGAATGTCAATGAGCAGTTCTTC. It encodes CATTGGGGNVNEQFF.

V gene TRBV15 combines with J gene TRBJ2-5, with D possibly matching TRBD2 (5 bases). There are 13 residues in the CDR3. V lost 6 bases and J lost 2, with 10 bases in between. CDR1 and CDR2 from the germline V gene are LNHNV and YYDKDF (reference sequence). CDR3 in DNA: TGTGCCACCAGTAGCCGGAGGCAAGAGACCCAGTACTTC. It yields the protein CATSSRRQETQYF.

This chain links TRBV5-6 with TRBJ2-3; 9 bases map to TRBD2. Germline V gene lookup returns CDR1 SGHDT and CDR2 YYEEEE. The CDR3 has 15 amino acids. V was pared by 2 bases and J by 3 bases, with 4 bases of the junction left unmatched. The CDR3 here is CASSLITSGTDTQYF. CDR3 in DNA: TGTGCCAGCAGCTTAATAACTAGCGGGACAGATACGCAGTATTTT. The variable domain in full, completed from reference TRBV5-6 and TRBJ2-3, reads DAGVTQSPTHLIKTRGQQVTLRCSPKSGHDTVSWYQQALGQGPQFIFQYYEEEERQRGNFPDRFSGHQFPNYSSELNVNALLLGDSALYLCASSLITSGTDTQYFGPGTRLTVL.

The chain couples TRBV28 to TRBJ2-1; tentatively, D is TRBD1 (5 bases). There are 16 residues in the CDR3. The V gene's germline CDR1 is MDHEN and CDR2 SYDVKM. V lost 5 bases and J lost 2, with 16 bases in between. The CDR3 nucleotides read TGTGCCAGCAGTATTTCCGTGACAGCAACCTACAATGAGCAGTTCTTC. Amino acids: CASSISVTATYNEQFF.

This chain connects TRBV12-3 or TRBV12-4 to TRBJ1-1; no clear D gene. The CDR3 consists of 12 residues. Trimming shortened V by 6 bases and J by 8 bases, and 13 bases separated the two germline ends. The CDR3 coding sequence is TGTGCCAGCAGCTCCGGGTTCGGGGAAGCTTTCTTT. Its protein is CASSSGFGEAFF.

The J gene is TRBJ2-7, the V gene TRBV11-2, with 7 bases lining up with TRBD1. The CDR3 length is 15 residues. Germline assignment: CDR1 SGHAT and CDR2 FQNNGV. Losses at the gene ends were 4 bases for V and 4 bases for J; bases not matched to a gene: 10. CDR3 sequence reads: CASSSRLGGLYEQYF. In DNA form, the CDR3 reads TGTGCCAGCAGCTCCCGGTTAGGGGGCCTTTACGAGCAGTACTTC.

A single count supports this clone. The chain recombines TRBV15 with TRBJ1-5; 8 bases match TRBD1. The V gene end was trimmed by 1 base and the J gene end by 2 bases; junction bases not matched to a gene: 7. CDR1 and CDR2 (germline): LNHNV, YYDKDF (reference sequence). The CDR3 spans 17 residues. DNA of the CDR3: TGTGCCACCAGCAGAGGGGAAACAGGGGGTGGCAATCAGCCCCAGCATTTT. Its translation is CATSRGETGGGNQPQHF.

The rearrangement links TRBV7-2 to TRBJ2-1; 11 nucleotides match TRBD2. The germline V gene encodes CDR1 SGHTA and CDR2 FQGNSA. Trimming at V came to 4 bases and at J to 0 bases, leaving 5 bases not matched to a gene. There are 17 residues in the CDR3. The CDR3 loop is CASSSGLAANSYNEQFF. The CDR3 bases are TGTGCCAGCAGCTCGGGACTAGCGGCGAACTCCTACAATGAGCAGTTCTTC.

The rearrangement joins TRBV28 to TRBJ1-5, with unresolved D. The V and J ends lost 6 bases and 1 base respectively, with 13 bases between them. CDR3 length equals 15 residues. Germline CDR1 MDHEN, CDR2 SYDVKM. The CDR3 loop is CASRLRHGSNQPQHF. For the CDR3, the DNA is TGTGCCAGCAGACTAAGGCATGGGAGCAATCAGCCCCAGCATTTT.

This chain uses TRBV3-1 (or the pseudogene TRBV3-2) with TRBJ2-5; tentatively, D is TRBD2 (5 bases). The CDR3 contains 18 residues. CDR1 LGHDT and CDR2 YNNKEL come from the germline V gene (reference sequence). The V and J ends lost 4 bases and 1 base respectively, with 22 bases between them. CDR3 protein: CASSLRSRTPRRQETQYF. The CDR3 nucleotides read TGTGCCAGCAGCCTTCGGTCCAGGACTCCCCGACGCCAAGAGACCCAGTACTTC.

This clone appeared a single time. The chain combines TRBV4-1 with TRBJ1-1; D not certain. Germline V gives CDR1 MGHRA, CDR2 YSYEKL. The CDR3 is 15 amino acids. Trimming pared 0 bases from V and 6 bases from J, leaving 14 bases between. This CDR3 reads CASSQERASISEAFF. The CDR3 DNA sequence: TGCGCCAGCAGCCAAGAGAGGGCCTCTATCTCTGAAGCTTTCTTT.

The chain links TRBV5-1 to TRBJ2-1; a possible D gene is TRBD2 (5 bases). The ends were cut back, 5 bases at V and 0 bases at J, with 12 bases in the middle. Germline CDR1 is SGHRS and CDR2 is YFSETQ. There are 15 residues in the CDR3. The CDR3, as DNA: TGCGCCAGCAGTTCAAGCGGTAGCTCCTACAATGAGCAGTTCTTC. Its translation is CASSSSGSSYNEQFF. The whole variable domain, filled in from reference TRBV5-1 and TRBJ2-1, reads KAGVTQTPRYLIKTRGQQVTLSCSPISGHRSVSWYQQTPGQGLQFLFEYFSETQRNKGNFPGRFSGRQFSNSRSEMNVSTLELGDSALYLCASSSSGSSYNEQFFGPGTRLTVL.

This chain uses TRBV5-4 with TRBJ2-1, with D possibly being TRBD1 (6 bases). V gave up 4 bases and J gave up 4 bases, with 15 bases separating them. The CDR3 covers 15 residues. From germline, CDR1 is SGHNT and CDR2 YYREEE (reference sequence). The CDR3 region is CASSLAGGQYNEQFF. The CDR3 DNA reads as TGTGCCAGCAGCCTTGCAGGAGGACAGTACAATGAGCAGTTCTTC. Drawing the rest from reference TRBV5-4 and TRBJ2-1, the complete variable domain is ETGVTQSPTHLIKTRGQQVTLRCSSQSGHNTVSWYQQALGQGPQFIFQYYREEENGRGNFPPRFSGLQFPNYSSELNVNALELDDSALYLCASSLAGGQYNEQFFGPGTRLTVL.

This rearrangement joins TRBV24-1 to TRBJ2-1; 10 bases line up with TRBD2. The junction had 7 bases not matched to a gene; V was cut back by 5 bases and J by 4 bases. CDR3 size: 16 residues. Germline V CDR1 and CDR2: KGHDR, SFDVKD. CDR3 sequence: CATSALAGGRYNEQFF. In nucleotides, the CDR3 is TGTGCCACCAGTGCCTTAGCGGGGGGAAGATACAATGAGCAGTTCTTC.

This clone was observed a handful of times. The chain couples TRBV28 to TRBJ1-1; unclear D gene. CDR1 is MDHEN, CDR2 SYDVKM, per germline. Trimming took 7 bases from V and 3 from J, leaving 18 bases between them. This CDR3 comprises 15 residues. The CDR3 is CASTPGGRSYTEAFF. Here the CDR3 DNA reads TGTGCCAGCACCCCGGGAGGGAGGTCGTACACTGAAGCTTTCTTT.

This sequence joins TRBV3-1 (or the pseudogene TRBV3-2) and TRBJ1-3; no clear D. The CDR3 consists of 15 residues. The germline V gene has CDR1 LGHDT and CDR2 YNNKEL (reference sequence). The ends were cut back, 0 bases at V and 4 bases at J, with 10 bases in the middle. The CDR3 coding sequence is TGTGCCAGCAGCCAAGAAGGAGGGATAGGAAACACCATATATTTT. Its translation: CASSQEGGIGNTIYF.